This T cell receptor beta chain was captured in a study of response to subunit inactivated influenza vaccine. The study's findings and limits: A suggestion made by the authors is that each seasonal influenza vaccination recruits few new T cells.

Germline V gives CDR1 SGHAT, CDR2 FQDESV (reference sequence). Trimming removed 1 base from V and 2 bases from J; junction bases left unmatched: 8. This CDR3 region has 18 residues. In regard to this clonotype: Antigen: not known.

MiXCR, applied by TCRdb to the RT-PCR reads, yields one record per CDR3 protein. This table has hundreds of thousands of distinct CDR3 sequences, 15% to 18% appearing once. This TCR came from a man aged 45-65 years who received an inactivated influenza vaccine. The sample was PBMCs from blood, taken 12 days after vaccination. The chain joins TRBV11-1 to TRBJ1-3; 10 bases map to TRBD1. The chain's CDR3 is CASSLGDRGRITGNTIYF. As DNA, the CDR3 is TGTGCCAGCAGCTTAGGCGACAGGGGGCGCATTACTGGAAACACCATATATTTT. Filled out from reference TRBV11-1 and TRBJ1-3, the complete variable domain reads EAEVAQSPRYKITEKSQAVAFWCDPISGHATLYWYRQILGQGPELLVQFQDESVVDDSQLPKDRFSAERLKGVDSTLKIQPAELGDSAMYLCASSLGDRGRITGNTIYFGEGSWLTVV.